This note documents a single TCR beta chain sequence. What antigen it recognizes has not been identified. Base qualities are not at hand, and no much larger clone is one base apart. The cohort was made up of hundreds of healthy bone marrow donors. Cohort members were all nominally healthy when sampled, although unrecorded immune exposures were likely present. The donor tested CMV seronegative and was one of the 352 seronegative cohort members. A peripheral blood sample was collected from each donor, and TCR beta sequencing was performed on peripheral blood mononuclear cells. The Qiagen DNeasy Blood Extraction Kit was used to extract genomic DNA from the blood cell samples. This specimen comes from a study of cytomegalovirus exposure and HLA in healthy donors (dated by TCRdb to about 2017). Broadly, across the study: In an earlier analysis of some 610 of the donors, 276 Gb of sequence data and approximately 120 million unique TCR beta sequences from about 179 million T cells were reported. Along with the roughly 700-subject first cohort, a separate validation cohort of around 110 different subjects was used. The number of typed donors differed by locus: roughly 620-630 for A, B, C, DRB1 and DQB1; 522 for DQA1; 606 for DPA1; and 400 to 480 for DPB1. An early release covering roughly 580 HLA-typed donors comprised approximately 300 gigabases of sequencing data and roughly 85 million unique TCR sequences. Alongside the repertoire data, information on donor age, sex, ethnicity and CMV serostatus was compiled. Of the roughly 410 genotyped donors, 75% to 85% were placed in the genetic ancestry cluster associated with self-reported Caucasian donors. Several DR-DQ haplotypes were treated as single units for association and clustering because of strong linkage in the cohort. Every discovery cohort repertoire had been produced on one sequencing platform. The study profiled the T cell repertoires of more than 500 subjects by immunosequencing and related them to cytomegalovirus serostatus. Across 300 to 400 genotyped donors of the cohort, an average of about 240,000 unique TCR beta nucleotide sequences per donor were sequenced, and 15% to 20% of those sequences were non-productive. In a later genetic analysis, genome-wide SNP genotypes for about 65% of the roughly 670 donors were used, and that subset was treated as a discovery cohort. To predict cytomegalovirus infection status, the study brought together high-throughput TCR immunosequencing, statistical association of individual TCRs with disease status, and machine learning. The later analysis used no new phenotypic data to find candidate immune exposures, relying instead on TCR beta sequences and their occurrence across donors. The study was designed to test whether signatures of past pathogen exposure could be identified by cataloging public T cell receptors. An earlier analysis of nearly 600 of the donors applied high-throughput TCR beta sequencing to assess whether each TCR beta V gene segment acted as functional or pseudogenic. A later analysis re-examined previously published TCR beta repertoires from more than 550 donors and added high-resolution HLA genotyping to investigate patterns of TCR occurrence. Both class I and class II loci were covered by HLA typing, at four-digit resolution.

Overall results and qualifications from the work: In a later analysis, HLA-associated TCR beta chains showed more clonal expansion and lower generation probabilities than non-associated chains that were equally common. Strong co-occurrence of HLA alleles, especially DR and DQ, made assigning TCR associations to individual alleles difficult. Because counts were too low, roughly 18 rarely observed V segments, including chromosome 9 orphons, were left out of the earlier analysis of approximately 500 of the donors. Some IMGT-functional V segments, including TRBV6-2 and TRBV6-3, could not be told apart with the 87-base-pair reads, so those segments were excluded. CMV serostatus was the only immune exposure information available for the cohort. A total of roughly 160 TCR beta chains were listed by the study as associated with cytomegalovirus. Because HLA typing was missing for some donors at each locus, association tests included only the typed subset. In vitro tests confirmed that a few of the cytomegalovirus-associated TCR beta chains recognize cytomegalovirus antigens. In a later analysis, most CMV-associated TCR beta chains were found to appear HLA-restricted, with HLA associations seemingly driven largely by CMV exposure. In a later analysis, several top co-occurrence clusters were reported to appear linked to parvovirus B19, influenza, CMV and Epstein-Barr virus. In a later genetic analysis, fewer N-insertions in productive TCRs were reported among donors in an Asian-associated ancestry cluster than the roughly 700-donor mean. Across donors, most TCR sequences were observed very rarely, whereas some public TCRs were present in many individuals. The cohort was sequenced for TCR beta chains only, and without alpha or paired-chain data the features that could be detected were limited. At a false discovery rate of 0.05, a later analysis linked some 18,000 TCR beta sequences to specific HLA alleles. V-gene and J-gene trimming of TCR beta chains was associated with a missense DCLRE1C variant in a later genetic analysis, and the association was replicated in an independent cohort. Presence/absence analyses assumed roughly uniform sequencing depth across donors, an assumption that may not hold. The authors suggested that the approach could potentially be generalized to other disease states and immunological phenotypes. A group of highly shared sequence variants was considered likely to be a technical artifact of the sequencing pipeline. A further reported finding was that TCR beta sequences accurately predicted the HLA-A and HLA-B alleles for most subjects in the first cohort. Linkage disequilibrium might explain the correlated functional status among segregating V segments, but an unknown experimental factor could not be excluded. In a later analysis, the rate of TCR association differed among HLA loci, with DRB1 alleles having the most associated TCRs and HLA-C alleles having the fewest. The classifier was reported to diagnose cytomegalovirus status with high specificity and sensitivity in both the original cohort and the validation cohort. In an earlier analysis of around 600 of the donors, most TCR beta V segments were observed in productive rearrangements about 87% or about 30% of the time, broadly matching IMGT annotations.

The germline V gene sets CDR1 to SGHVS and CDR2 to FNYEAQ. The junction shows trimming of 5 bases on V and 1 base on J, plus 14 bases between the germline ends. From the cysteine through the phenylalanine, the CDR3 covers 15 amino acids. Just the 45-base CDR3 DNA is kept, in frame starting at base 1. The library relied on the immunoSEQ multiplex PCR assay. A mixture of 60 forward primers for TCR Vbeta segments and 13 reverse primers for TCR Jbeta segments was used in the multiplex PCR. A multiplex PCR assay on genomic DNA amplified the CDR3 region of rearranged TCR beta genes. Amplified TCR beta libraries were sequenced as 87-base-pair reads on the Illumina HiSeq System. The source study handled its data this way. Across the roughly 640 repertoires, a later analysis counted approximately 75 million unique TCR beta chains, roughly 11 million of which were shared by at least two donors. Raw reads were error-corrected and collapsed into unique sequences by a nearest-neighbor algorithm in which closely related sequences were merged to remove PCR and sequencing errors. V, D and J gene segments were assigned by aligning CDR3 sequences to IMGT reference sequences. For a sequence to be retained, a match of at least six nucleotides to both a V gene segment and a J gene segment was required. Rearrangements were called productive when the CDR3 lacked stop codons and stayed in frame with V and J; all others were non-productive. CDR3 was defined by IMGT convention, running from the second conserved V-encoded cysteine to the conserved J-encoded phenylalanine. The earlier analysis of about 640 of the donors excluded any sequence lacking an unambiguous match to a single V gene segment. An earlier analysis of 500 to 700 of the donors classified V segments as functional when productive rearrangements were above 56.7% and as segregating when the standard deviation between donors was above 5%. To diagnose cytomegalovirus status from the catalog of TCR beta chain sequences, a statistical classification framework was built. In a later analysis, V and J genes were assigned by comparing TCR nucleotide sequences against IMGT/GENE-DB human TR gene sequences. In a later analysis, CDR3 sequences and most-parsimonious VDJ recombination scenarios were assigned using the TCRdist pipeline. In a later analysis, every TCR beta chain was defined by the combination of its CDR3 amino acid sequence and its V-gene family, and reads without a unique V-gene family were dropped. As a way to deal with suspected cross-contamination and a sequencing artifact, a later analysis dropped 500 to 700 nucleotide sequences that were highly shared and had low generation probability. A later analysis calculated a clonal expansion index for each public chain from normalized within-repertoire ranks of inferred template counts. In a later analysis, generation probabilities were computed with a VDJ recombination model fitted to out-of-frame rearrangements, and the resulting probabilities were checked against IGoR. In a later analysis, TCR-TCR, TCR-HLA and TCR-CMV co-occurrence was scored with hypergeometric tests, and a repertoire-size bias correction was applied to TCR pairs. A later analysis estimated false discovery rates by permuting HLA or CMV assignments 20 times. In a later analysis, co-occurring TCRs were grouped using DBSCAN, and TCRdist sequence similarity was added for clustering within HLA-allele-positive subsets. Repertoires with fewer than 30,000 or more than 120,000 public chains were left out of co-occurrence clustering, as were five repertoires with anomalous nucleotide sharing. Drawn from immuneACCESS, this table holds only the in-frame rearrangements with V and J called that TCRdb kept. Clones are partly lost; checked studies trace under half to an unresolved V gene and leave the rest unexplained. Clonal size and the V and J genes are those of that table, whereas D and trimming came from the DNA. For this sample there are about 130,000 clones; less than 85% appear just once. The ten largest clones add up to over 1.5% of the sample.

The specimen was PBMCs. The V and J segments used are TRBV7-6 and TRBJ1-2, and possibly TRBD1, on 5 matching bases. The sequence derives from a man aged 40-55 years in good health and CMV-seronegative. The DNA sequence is TGTGCCAGCAGCCCCCACGGGGGAGTTAACTATGGCTACACCTTC. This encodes CASSPHGGVNYGYTF.